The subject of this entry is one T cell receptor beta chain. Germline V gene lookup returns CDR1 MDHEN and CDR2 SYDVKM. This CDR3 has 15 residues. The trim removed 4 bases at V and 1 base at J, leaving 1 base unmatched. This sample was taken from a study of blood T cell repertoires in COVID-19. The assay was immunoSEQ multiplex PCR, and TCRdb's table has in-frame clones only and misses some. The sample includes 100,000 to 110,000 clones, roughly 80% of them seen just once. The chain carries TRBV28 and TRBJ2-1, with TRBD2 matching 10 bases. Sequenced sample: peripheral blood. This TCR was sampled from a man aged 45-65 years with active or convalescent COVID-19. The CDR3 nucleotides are TGTGCCAGCAGTTCAGCGGGAGGGTCCTACAATGAGCAGTTCTTC. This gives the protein CASSSAGGSYNEQFF.